This TCR beta chain was recovered during a study of blood T cell repertoires in COVID-19. Whole-study context: The origin of the acute and convalescent COVID-19 samples was the United States, Italy and Spain. From T cells, B-cell-depleted T cells, or PBMCs came the material, which was cDNA or gDNA.

Germline V gives CDR1 MNHEY, CDR2 SMNVEV (reference sequence). The CDR3 extends over 13 amino acids. V lost 9 bases and J lost 7, with 15 bases in between. Sequencing was performed with immunoSEQ multiplex PCR; in TCRdb, only in-frame clones are kept and a portion is missing. The sample holds fewer than 450,000 clones, 88% seen once. Seattle's cohort entered during active infection and was followed longitudinally. The chain joins TRBV27 to TRBJ1-4; possible D gene TRBD1, 6 bases. What was sequenced was peripheral blood. This clonotype was sampled from an older woman with COVID-19, enrolled during active disease. CDR3 loop: CASMRGTSEKLFF. The CDR3 coding sequence is TGTGCCAGTATGAGGGGGACGTCTGAAAAACTGTTTTTT. Variable domain in full (rest from reference TRBV27 and TRBJ1-4): EAQVTQNPRYLITVTGKKLTVTCSQNMNHEYMSWYRQDPGLGLRQIYYSMNVEVTDKGDVPEGYKVSRKEKRNFPLILESPSPNQTSLYFCASMRGTSEKLFFGSGTQLSVL.